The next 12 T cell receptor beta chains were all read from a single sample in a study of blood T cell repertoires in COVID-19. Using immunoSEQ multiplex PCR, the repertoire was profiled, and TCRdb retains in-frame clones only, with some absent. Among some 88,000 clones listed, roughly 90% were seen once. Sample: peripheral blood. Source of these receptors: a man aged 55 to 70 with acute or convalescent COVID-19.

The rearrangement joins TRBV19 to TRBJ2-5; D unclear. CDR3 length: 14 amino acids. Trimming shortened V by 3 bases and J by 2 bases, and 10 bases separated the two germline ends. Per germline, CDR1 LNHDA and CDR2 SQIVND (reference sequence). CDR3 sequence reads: CASSMINRQETQYF. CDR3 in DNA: TGTGCCAGTAGTATGATTAACAGACAAGAGACCCAGTACTTC.

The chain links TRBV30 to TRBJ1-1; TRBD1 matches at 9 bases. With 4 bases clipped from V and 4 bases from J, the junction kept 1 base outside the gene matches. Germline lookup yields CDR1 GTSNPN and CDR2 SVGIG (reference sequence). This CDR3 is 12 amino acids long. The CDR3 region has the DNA TGTGCCTGGACGGACAGGGGCACTGAAGCTTTCTTT. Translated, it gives CAWTDRGTEAFF.

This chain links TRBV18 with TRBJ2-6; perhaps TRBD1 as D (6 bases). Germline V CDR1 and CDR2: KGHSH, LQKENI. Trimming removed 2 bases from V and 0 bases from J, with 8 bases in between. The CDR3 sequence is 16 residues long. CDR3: CASSPEQGSGANVLTF. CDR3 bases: TGTGCCAGCTCACCAGAACAGGGCTCTGGGGCCAACGTCCTGACTTTC.

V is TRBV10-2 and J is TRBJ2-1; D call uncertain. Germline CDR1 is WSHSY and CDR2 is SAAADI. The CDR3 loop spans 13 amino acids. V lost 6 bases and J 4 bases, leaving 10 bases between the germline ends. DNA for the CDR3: TGCGCCAGCAGCGGTAGCTGGTACAATGAGCAGTTCTTC. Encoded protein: CASSGSWYNEQFF.

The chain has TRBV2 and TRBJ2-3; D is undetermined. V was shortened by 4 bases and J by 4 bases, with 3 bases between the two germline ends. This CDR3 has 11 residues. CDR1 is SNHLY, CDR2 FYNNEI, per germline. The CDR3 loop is CASSVSDTQYF. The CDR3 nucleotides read TGTGCCAGCAGTGTCTCAGATACGCAGTATTTT. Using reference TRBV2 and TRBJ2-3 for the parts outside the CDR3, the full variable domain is EPEVTQTPSHQVTQMGQEVILRCVPISNHLYFYWYRQILGQKVEFLVSFYNNEISEKSEIFDDQFSVERPDGSNFTLKIRSTKLEDSAMYFCASSVSDTQYFGPGTRLTVL.

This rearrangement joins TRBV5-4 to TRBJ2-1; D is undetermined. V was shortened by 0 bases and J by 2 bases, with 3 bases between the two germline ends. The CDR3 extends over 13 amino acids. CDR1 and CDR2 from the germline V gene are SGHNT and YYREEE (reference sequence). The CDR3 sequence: CASSLATYNEQFF. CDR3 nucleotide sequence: TGTGCCAGCAGCTTGGCCACCTACAATGAGCAGTTCTTC.

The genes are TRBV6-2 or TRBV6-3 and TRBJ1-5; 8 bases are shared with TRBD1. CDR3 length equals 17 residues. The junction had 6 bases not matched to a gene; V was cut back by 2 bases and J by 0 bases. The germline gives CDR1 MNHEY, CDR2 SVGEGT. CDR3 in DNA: TGTGCCAGCAGTTACGGGTCAGGGGGCTATAGCAATCAGCCCCAGCATTTT. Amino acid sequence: CASSYGSGGYSNQPQHF.

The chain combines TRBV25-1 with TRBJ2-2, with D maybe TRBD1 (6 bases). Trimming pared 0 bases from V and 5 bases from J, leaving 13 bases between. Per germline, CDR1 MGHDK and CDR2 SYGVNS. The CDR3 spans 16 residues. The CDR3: CASSEYYRVETGELFF. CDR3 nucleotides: TGTGCCAGCAGTGAATATTACAGGGTAGAGACCGGGGAGCTGTTTTTT.

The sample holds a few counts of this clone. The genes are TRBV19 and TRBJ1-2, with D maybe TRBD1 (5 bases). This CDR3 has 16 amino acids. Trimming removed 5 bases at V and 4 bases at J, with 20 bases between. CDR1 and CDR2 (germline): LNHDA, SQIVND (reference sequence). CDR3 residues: CASSPFGGAPIYGYTF. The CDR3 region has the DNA TGTGCCAGTAGTCCGTTTGGAGGGGCGCCAATCTATGGCTACACCTTC.

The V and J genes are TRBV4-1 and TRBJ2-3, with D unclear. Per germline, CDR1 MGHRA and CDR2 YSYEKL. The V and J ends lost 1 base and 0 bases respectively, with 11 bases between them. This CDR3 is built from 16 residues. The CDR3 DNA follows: TGCGCCAGCAGCCAAGTTCTAACCTTAAGCACAGATACGCAGTATTTT. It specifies CASSQVLTLSTDTQYF.

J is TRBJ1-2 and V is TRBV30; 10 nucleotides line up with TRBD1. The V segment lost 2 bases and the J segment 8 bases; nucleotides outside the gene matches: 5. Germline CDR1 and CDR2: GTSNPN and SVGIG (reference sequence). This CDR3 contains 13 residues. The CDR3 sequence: CAWSPGQGVGYTF. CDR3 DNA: TGTGCCTGGAGTCCCGGACAGGGGGTGGGCTACACCTTC.

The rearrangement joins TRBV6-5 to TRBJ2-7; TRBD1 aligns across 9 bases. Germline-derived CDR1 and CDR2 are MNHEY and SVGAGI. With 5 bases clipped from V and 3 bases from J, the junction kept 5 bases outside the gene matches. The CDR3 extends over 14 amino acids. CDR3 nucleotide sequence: TGTGCCAGCAGTCCCGGGACAGGGATCTACGAGCAGTACTTC. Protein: CASSPGTGIYEQYF.